Listed below are T cell receptor beta chains from one sample, sequenced in a study of shared clonotypes between healthy human individuals. Repertoires were generated with immunoSEQ multiplex PCR, while TCRdb's copy carries only in-frame clones and drops some. The table shows millions of clones, with over 85% occurring only once. Sequencing was carried out using naive CD8+ T cells sorted from blood. The source is a man between 18 and 35 years old in good health. The CDR3 runs from the conserved cysteine through the conserved F or W. The D gene is left open where the match is weak. Clone size is not always given. Where it is, it says once, few, many or a class for expanded clones.

CDR3nt	CDR3aa	abundance	v_gene	j_gene	d_gene
TGTGCCAGCAGCTCTGGGGGACTAATAACAGATACGCAGTATTTT	CASSSGGLITDTQYF	.	TRBV13	TRBJ2-3	TRBD2
TGTGCCAGCAGAACCTCCGGGACATACCATGAAGCTTTCTTT	CASRTSGTYHEAFF	.	TRBV2	TRBJ1-1	.
TGTGCCAGCAGTTTATTGGGGAGCGGGGGAACAGATACGCAGTATTTT	CASSLLGSGGTDTQYF	.	TRBV27	TRBJ2-3	TRBD2
TGCGCCAGCAGCTTGGACAGGGGAGTTAGCACCGGGGAGCTGTTTTTT	CASSLDRGVSTGELFF	once	TRBV5-1	TRBJ2-2	TRBD1
TGTGCCAGCAGTTACCGAGCCGAGCAGTACTTC	CASSYRAEQYF	.	TRBV6-5	TRBJ2-7	.
TGTGCCAGCACATGGGGCTCTGGAAACACCATATATTTT	CASTWGSGNTIYF	.	TRBV2	TRBJ1-3	.
TGTGCCAGCAGTGAATATGTGGGTGAAGCTTTCTTT	CASSEYVGEAFF	.	TRBV2	TRBJ1-1	.
TGTGCCACGCAAGACCGGCCGCCCCAGTTCTTC	CATQDRPPQFF	.	TRBV10-3	TRBJ2-1	.
TGTGCCAGCAGCTCCGTGTCGGAGACCCAGTACTTC	CASSSVSETQYF	.	TRBV7-9	TRBJ2-5	.
TGTGCCAGCAGCGTAGGGGGACAGGGGTACGAGCAGTACTTC	CASSVGGQGYEQYF	.	TRBV9	TRBJ2-7	TRBD1
TGTGCCAGCAGTCCCCCGGGACACGAAAACTATGGCTACACCTTC	CASSPPGHENYGYTF	.	TRBV28	TRBJ1-2	.
TGTGCCAGCAGCCTGGACAGTATCCCCTACGAGCAGTACTTC	CASSLDSIPYEQYF	.	TRBV5-4	TRBJ2-7	.
TGTGCCAGCAGCTGGGGACAGGGGTTTTACGAGCAGTACTTC	CASSWGQGFYEQYF	.	TRBV11-2	TRBJ2-7	TRBD1
TGCGCCAGCAGCCTACTAGCGGGGTCCACAGATACGCAGTATTTT	CASSLLAGSTDTQYF	.	TRBV4-1	TRBJ2-3	TRBD2
TGTGCCAGCAGCCTTAATTCACCCCTCCACTTT	CASSLNSPLHF	.	TRBV11-2	TRBJ1-6	.
TGTGCCAGCAGCATAACTGGGGGCCCAGAGACCCAGTACTTC	CASSITGGPETQYF	.	TRBV5-6	TRBJ2-5	.
TGTGCCAGCAGTTACCCAGGGGGGATGGGGGATGAGCAGTTCTTC	CASSYPGGMGDEQFF	.	TRBV6-5	TRBJ2-1	.
TGTGCCAGCAGCTTAGGTATGGGCTACGAGCAGTACTTC	CASSLGMGYEQYF	.	TRBV11-2	TRBJ2-7	.
TGTGCCAGCAGCCCGAACCCCGTCCAGGGCAGGGCCTACGAGCAGTACTTC	CASSPNPVQGRAYEQYF	.	TRBV7-9	TRBJ2-7	.
TGTGCCAGCTCACCACATGGACGCGGGACAGCCCTGCTTAACTATGGCTACACCTTC	CASSPHGRGTALLNYGYTF	once	TRBV18	TRBJ1-2	TRBD1
TGTGCCAGCAGTTCCCAACTCTCCTACGAGCAGTACTTC	CASSSQLSYEQYF	.	TRBV27	TRBJ2-7	.
TGTGCCAGCACTTACAGCGGGGGGGCCAATGAGCAGTTCTTC	CASTYSGGANEQFF	.	TRBV2	TRBJ2-1	TRBD2
TGTGCCAGTAAACAGGGGACATCGGGCTACACCTTC	CASKQGTSGYTF	few	TRBV28	TRBJ1-2	TRBD1
TGTGCCAGCAGATCAACAGGAGACAATGAGCAGTTCTTC	CASRSTGDNEQFF	.	TRBV28	TRBJ2-1	.
TGTGCCAGCAGTGAGGGGACACCTTCCTACGAGCAGTACTTC	CASSEGTPSYEQYF	.	TRBV6-1	TRBJ2-7	.
TGCAGCGCTGAGGGGGTCGGGAGAACGGATGAGCAGTTCTTC	CSAEGVGRTDEQFF	.	TRBV29-1	TRBJ2-1	.
TGTGCCAGTAGTATAGGCAGGGGAGCGTACGAGCAGTACTTC	CASSIGRGAYEQYF	.	TRBV19	TRBJ2-7	.
TGCGCCGGAAGACTCGACAGGGGCAAAGCCTTGGGGGCCTACGAGCAGTACTTC	CAGRLDRGKALGAYEQYF	.	TRBV23-1	TRBJ2-7	TRBD1
TGTGCCAGCAGCTTGGCGCAGTTCAACCCTGAAGCTTTCTTT	CASSLAQFNPEAFF	.	TRBV5-8	TRBJ1-1	.
TGTGCCAGCAGCTTGGGCACCGAGCAGTACTTC	CASSLGTEQYF	.	TRBV7-9	TRBJ2-7	.
TGTGCCAGCAGTCAATCCGCCGGGACACTCAGATCCTACGAGCAGTACTTC	CASSQSAGTLRSYEQYF	once	TRBV28	TRBJ2-7	.
TGCGCCAGCAGCCAAGAAGGAAGTGGCGGGGAGCTGTTTTTT	CASSQEGSGGELFF	.	TRBV4-1	TRBJ2-2	.
TGCGCCAGCACCTTTGGACAGGGGGCCGAGACCCAGTACTTC	CASTFGQGAETQYF	.	TRBV10-2	TRBJ2-5	TRBD1
TGTGCCAGCAGCTACCCAGCGGGAGGGGCCTACGAGCAGTACTTC	CASSYPAGGAYEQYF	.	TRBV11-2	TRBJ2-7	TRBD2
TGTGCCAGTAGTATGGGCGGCCCCTACGAGCAGTACTTC	CASSMGGPYEQYF	.	TRBV19	TRBJ2-7	.
TGTGCCAGCAGTTTATCCCCCCCAGGGGGTTGGGGTAATTCACCCCTCCACTTT	CASSLSPPGGWGNSPLHF	.	TRBV27	TRBJ1-6	TRBD1
TGTGCCAGCAGCTTTAGCGGGGGTATCCAAGAGACCCAGTACTTC	CASSFSGGIQETQYF	.	TRBV7-9	TRBJ2-5	TRBD2
TGTGCCACGGGGAACAGGGCTTCCTACGAGCAGTACTTC	CATGNRASYEQYF	.	TRBV2	TRBJ2-7	.
TGCGCCAGCAGCTTGGCCGCTAGCGGGGGAACCTACGAGCAGTACTTC	CASSLAASGGTYEQYF	.	TRBV5-1	TRBJ2-7	TRBD2
TGTGCCAGTAGTGAGAGGAACACCGGGGAGCTGTTTTTT	CASSERNTGELFF	few	TRBV19	TRBJ2-2	.
TGTGCCAGCAGCGGGACAAACTACGAGCAGTACTTC	CASSGTNYEQYF	.	TRBV5-6	TRBJ2-7	.
TGTGCCAGCAGCTTAGATGGGGGGTCGAACTATGGCTACACCTTC	CASSLDGGSNYGYTF	.	TRBV7-6	TRBJ1-2	.
TGTGCCAGCAGTCTACAGGGCATGAACACTGAAGCTTTCTTT	CASSLQGMNTEAFF	.	TRBV6-5	TRBJ1-1	.
TGTGCCAGCAGCTTCCTAGCGGGAGAAGGAGTCGAGCAGTACTTC	CASSFLAGEGVEQYF	.	TRBV7-6	TRBJ2-7	TRBD2
TGTGCCAGCAGTTCAGGGGGCAATCAGCCCCAGCATTTT	CASSSGGNQPQHF	.	TRBV27	TRBJ1-5	.
TGCGCCAGCAGCCAAGATCCGGGGACAACTTTCTACGAGCAGTACTTC	CASSQDPGTTFYEQYF	.	TRBV4-1	TRBJ2-7	.
TGTGCCAGCAGTGATTGGGGGCCTGGGACTGAAGCTTTCTTT	CASSDWGPGTEAFF	.	TRBV6-1	TRBJ1-1	.
TGTGCCAGCAGTTCCCAGGGACTCGACGGCTCCTACGAGCAGTACTTC	CASSSQGLDGSYEQYF	.	TRBV6-6	TRBJ2-7	.
TGTGCCAGCAGTTACGACGGGACTTACACAGATACGCAGTATTTT	CASSYDGTYTDTQYF	.	TRBV6-5	TRBJ2-3	.
TGTGCCAGCAGGGGAGGGGGCAATGAGCAGTTCTTC	CASRGGGNEQFF	.	TRBV5-4	TRBJ2-1	.
TGTGCCAGCAGTTTCCTCGGTCAGGGGGGCCCAGATACGCAGTATTTT	CASSFLGQGGPDTQYF	.	TRBV27	TRBJ2-3	.
TGTGCCAGCAGCCCGGACGGGACAGTCTATGGCTACACCTTC	CASSPDGTVYGYTF	.	TRBV5-6	TRBJ1-2	TRBD1
TGTGCCAGCAGCGCGGGACAGACACACTACGAGCAGTACTTC	CASSAGQTHYEQYF	once	TRBV9	TRBJ2-7	TRBD1
TGTGCCATCAGATCCGGGGACTCCTACGAGCAGTACTTC	CAIRSGDSYEQYF	.	TRBV10-3	TRBJ2-7	.
TGTGCCAGCAGCACCCAGGGGGTGGAGAATGGCTACACCTTC	CASSTQGVENGYTF	.	TRBV7-9	TRBJ1-2	TRBD1
TGTGCCAGCAGTTTATCCGGGACGTTAGTCTATGGCTACACCTTC	CASSLSGTLVYGYTF	.	TRBV28	TRBJ1-2	.
TGTGCCAGCAGCCCGGGGACAGGGAACCCGGGTGGATATGGGTACACCTTC	CASSPGTGNPGGYGYTF	.	TRBV5-6	TRBJ1-2	TRBD1